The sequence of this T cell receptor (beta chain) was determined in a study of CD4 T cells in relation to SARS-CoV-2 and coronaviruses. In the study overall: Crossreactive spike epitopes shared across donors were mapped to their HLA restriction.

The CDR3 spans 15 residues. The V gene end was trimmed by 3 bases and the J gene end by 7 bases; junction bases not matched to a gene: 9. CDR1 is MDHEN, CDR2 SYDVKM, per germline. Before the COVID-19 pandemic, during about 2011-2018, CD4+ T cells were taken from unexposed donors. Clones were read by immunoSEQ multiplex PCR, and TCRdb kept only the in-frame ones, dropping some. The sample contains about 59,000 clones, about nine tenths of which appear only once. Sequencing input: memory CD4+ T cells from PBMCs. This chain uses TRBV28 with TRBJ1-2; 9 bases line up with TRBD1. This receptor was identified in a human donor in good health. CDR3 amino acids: CASSFGDRVSPGYTF. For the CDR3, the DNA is TGTGCCAGCAGTTTTGGGGACAGGGTCTCCCCTGGCTACACCTTC.